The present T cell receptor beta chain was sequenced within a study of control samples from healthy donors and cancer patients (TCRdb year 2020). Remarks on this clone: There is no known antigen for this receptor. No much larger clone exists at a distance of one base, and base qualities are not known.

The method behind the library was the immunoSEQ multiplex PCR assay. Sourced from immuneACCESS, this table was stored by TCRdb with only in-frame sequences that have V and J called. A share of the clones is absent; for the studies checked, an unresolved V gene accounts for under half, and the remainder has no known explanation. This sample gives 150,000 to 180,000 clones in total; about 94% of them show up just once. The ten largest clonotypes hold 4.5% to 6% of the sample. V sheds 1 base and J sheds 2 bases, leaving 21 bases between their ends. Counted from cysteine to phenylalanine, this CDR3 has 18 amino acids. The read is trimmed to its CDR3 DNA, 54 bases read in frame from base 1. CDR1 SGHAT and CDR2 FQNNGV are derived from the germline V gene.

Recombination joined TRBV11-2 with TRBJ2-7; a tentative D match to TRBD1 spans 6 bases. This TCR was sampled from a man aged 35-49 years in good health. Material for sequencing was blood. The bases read TGTGCCAGCAGCTTAGCAAGTCAGGGGTGGGGGACCCCCTACGAGCAGTACTTC. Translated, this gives CASSLASQGWGTPYEQYF.